The next 7 T cell receptor beta chains were all read from a single sample in a study of shared clonotypes between healthy human individuals. Some clones are missing from TCRdb's copy, which holds only in-frame ones; the method was immunoSEQ multiplex PCR. Of roughly 2.1 million clones in the sample, 93% were seen once. Naive CD8 cells comprised CD45RO-negative, CCR7-positively selected cells, excluding terminally differentiated effector memory CD45RA+ cells. What was sequenced was naive CD8+ T cells from PBMCs. The receptor source for this set is a man aged 18 to 29 in good health. Some clones in this sample may be carry-over from other donors' samples.

This clone was seen just once. J is TRBJ1-2 and V is TRBV28; 7 bases agree with TRBD1. This CDR3 has 14 amino acids. The trim removed 5 bases at V and 7 bases at J, leaving 10 bases unmatched. Germline V gives CDR1 MDHEN, CDR2 SYDVKM. The CDR3 DNA reads as TGTGCCAGCAGTCTCATAATCAACAGGGGTGGCTACACCTTC. Its protein product is CASSLIINRGGYTF.

This chain links TRBV11-2 with TRBJ2-7; no reliable D call. The CDR3 covers 12 residues. CDR1 and CDR2 from the germline V gene are SGHAT and FQNNGV. The V and J ends lost 6 bases and 4 bases respectively, with 10 bases between them. The CDR3 DNA is TGTGCCAGCAGTTCGACTCGTTACGAGCAGTACTTC. It specifies CASSSTRYEQYF.

The chain has TRBV6-1 and TRBJ2-7; 7 bases map to TRBD2. The germline V gene encodes CDR1 MNHNS and CDR2 SASEGT. This CDR3 region has 15 residues. V was clipped by 9 bases and J by 0 bases; unmatched bases: 11. CDR3 sequence: CASGEGQFPSYEQYF. In DNA, the CDR3 is TGTGCCAGTGGGGAGGGGCAGTTCCCCTCCTACGAGCAGTACTTC.

The chain joins TRBV27 to TRBJ2-3; 13 bases are a match to TRBD2. After removal of 7 bases from V and 6 bases from J, the junction contained 7 bases not matched to a gene. This CDR3 has 15 residues. Germline V lookup: CDR1 MNHEY, CDR2 SMNVEV (reference sequence). The CDR3 bases are TGTGCCAGCACCTCTGGGACTAGCGGGACTGATACGCAGTATTTT. Translation: CASTSGTSGTDTQYF.

The V and J genes are TRBV7-8 and TRBJ2-3; 9 bases line up with TRBD2. V lost 1 base and J lost 2; bases outside the gene matches: 1. The length of the CDR3 is 15 residues. Germline-derived CDR1 and CDR2 are SGHVS and FQNEAQ. For the CDR3, the DNA is TGTGCCAGCAGCTTAGTAGCGGGGGCCACAGATACGCAGTATTTT. It specifies CASSLVAGATDTQYF.

This chain connects TRBV19 to TRBJ2-1; possibly TRBD1 or TRBD2 for D (5 bases each). Germline CDR1 LNHDA, CDR2 SQIVND (reference sequence). CDR3 length equals 13 residues. V was cut by 5 bases and J by 10 bases, with 15 bases left in between. The CDR3 protein is CASSPRGPEEQFF. The CDR3 DNA reads as TGTGCCAGTAGTCCACGGGGCCCCGAAGAGCAGTTCTTC.

V gene TRBV9 combines with J gene TRBJ1-2; D might be TRBD1 (6 bases). CDR1 and CDR2 (germline): SGDLS, YYNGEE. The CDR3 sequence is 16 residues long. The V end lost 4 bases, the J end lost 8 bases, and 24 bases lay between the germline ends. The CDR3 sequence is CASSLNPGQLLGGYTF. The CDR3 DNA reads TGTGCCAGCAGCCTTAACCCGGGACAACTATTGGGGGGCTACACCTTC.